One sample yielded the 30 T cell receptor beta chains listed below, sequenced in a study of blood T cell repertoires in COVID-19. This table comes from immunoSEQ multiplex PCR, and its TCRdb copy is limited to in-frame clones, with some not included. The sample yields 150,000 or so clones, less than 90% seen once. The sequenced material came from PBMCs or T cells enriched from blood (not recorded which). These receptors all come from a woman between 45 and 65 years old who had recovered from COVID-19.

This sequence joins TRBV18 and TRBJ1-2, with D possibly TRBD1 on 5 matching bases. The CDR3 consists of 14 residues. V lost 3 bases, J lost 1 base, and 9 bases lay in between. The germline V gene encodes CDR1 KGHSH and CDR2 LQKENI. CDR3 sequence reads: CASSPATDNYGYTF. The CDR3, as DNA: TGTGCCAGCTCACCTGCGACAGATAACTATGGCTACACCTTC. The complete variable domain, with remaining parts taken from reference TRBV18 and TRBJ1-2, reads NAGVMQNPRHLVRRRGQEARLRCSPMKGHSHVYWYRQLPEEGLKFMVYLQKENIIDESGMPKERFSAEFPKEGPSILRIQQVVRGDSAAYFCASSPATDNYGYTFGSGTRLTVV.

The CDR3 coding sequence is TGTGCCTGGAGTCCGGGACAGGGGGTTTACCGAGAGACCCAGTACTTC. Its translation: CAWSPGQGVYRETQYF. V is TRBV30 and J is TRBJ2-5, with 11 bases matching TRBD1. CDR1 is GTSNPN and CDR2 is SVGIG in the germline V gene (reference sequence). The CDR3 is 16 residues long. The V and J ends lost 2 bases and 4 bases, in that order; junction bases with no gene match: 9.

V and J are TRBV11-2 and TRBJ2-1, with 10 bases lining up with TRBD2. Germline trimming cut 4 bases from V and 4 bases from J; bases unmatched to any gene: 7. Germline lookup yields CDR1 SGHAT and CDR2 FQNNGV. The length of the CDR3 is 16 residues. The CDR3 DNA sequence: TGTGCCAGCAGCTCTTCTCCTAGCGGGGGTTACAATGAGCAGTTCTTC. It encodes CASSSSPSGGYNEQFF.

The genes are TRBV11-3 and TRBJ1-2, with TRBD1 as a possible D gene (6 bases). The CDR3 contains 14 residues. CDR1 and CDR2 (germline): SGHNT, YENEEA. V lost 5 bases, J lost 2 bases, and 12 bases lay in between. The CDR3 reads CASSIRDKNYGYTF. As DNA, the CDR3 is TGTGCCAGCAGCATCCGGGACAAGAACTATGGCTACACCTTC.

The CDR3 loop is CASSATGPPGEAFF. The CDR3 DNA is TGTGCCAGCAGTGCGACAGGCCCTCCGGGGGAAGCTTTCTTT. This sequence joins TRBV28 and TRBJ1-1, with a possible D match to TRBD1 (6 bases). Looked up from germline, CDR1 is MDHEN and CDR2 is SYDVKM. V was clipped by 5 bases and J by 8 bases, with 18 bases between them. CDR3 size: 14 residues.

The chain combines TRBV11-2 with TRBJ2-5, with a possible D match to TRBD1 (6 bases). The V and J ends lost 4 bases and 5 bases respectively, with 23 bases between them. Germline-derived CDR1 and CDR2 are SGHAT and FQNNGV. The CDR3 spans 17 residues. CDR3 sequence: CASSSPQWDTVGETQYF. The DNA of the CDR3 is TGTGCCAGCAGCTCGCCCCAGTGGGACACCGTCGGGGAGACCCAGTACTTC.

This chain links TRBV6-5 with TRBJ2-1; possibly TRBD2 for D (5 bases). Germline V gene data show CDR1 as MNHEY and CDR2 as SVGAGI. The CDR3 extends over 13 amino acids. Trimming stripped 1 base from V and 14 bases from J, with 15 bases between. CDR3 in DNA: TGTGCCAGCAGTTACTTCTGGTCGGGAACCGAGTTCTTC. Amino acids: CASSYFWSGTEFF.

This clone is a singleton in its sample. The J gene is TRBJ1-1, the V gene TRBV4-2, with TRBD1 matching over 8 bases. V was pared by 3 bases and J by 8 bases, with 11 bases of the junction left unmatched. There are 15 residues in the CDR3. The V gene's germline CDR1 is LGHNA and CDR2 YNFKEQ. CDR3: CASSQGTGKVLEAFF. CDR3 bases: TGTGCCAGCAGCCAGGGGACAGGCAAGGTCCTGGAAGCTTTCTTT.

This clone appeared once. This chain uses TRBV5-5 with TRBJ2-6; possible D gene TRBD1, 6 bases. Germline CDR1 reads SGHKS; CDR2 reads YYEKEE (reference sequence). V lost 4 bases and J 2 bases, leaving 19 bases between the germline ends. The CDR3 runs 18 residues. CDR3 residues: CASSPSTGQGAGANVLTF. CDR3 nucleotide sequence: TGTGCCAGCAGCCCTAGTACAGGGCAGGGAGCTGGGGCCAACGTCCTGACTTTC.

The chain joins TRBV18 to TRBJ1-2; D call uncertain. V dropped 3 bases and J dropped 3 bases, with 11 bases sitting between them. Germline assignment: CDR1 KGHSH and CDR2 LQKENI. This CDR3 has 14 amino acids. CDR3 coding DNA: TGTGCCAGCTCACCCGGAGGAATGGACTATGGCTACACCTTC. It specifies CASSPGGMDYGYTF.

This clone was recorded once. This sequence joins TRBV6-1 and TRBJ2-5, with TRBD1 matching over 8 bases. The V segment lost 2 bases and the J segment 6 bases; nucleotides outside the gene matches: 8. Germline V gene lookup returns CDR1 MNHNS and CDR2 SASEGT. The CDR3 runs to 15 residues. In nucleotides, the CDR3 is TGTGCCAGCAGTGAAAAGGGGACAGGTCCAAAGACCCAGTACTTC. The encoded protein is CASSEKGTGPKTQYF.

The chain uses TRBV28 and TRBJ1-1; a weak D match, TRBD1 (5 bases). The CDR3 totals 15 residues. V lost 11 bases and J lost 0, with 19 bases in between. Germline CDR1 reads MDHEN; CDR2 reads SYDVKM. This CDR3 reads CAATRGENMNTEAFF. In nucleotides, the CDR3 is TGTGCCGCCACCCGGGGGGAAAATATGAACACTGAAGCTTTCTTT.

The V call is TRBV6-5, the J call TRBJ1-5; perhaps TRBD1 as D (6 bases). The CDR3 has 15 amino acids. Germline values: CDR1 MNHEY, CDR2 SVGAGI. V lost 6 bases and J lost 1, with 13 bases in between. In DNA, the CDR3 is TGTGCCAGCAGCGTAGGGGGGGCAAGCAATCAGCCCCAGCATTTT. It translates to CASSVGGASNQPQHF.

The chain uses TRBV27 and TRBJ1-5; D is undetermined. The CDR3 spans 13 residues. V was pared by 4 bases and J by 1 base, with 5 bases between. Per the germline V gene, CDR1 is MNHEY and CDR2 is SMNVEV (reference sequence). The chain's CDR3 is CASSSGSNQPQHF. The CDR3 DNA reads TGTGCCAGCAGTTCGGGAAGCAATCAGCCCCAGCATTTT.

The J gene is TRBJ1-1, the V gene TRBV12-3 or TRBV12-4, with a tentative D call TRBD1 (6 bases). This CDR3 has 13 residues. Trimming took 7 bases from V and 5 from J, leaving 14 bases between them. Here the CDR3 DNA reads TGTGCCAGCACCCTACAGGGCCCAACTGAAGCTTTCTTT. Translated: CASTLQGPTEAFF.

This clone was detected a few times. The genes are TRBV6-5 and TRBJ2-5; a possible D gene is TRBD2 (5 bases). Trimming took 7 bases from V and 7 from J, leaving 19 bases between them. This CDR3 has 14 residues. Germline V gene sequence: CDR1 MNHEY, CDR2 SVGAGI. The CDR3 spells CASNSGQEVGTQYF. In DNA, the CDR3 is TGTGCCAGCAACTCTGGGCAGGAGGTTGGGACCCAGTACTTC.

The gene calls are TRBV6-4 and TRBJ1-1; 7 positions agree with TRBD1. Germline V gene lookup returns CDR1 MRHNA and CDR2 SNTAGT. This CDR3 contains 15 residues. V lost 2 bases, J lost 5 bases, and 8 bases stayed unmatched. CDR3 in DNA: TGTGCCAGCAGTGACCGCGAGGGGGCGCGAACTGAAGCTTTCTTT. This codes for CASSDREGARTEAFF.

V is TRBV6-6 and J is TRBJ1-1; D gene ambiguous. Trimming removed 4 bases at V and 4 bases at J, with 13 bases between. Germline-derived CDR1 and CDR2 are MNHNY and SVGAGI (reference sequence). This CDR3 has 14 residues. The CDR3 DNA reads as TGTGCCAGCAGTTTAAGCCAGGCGGGCACTGAAGCTTTCTTT. It translates to CASSLSQAGTEAFF.

The rearrangement links TRBV2 to TRBJ2-5; TRBD1 matches at 8 bases. J was trimmed by 4 bases and V by 3 bases; bases with no gene match: 7. Per the germline V gene, CDR1 is SNHLY and CDR2 is FYNNEI. The CDR3 extends over 15 amino acids. The CDR3 nucleotides are TGTGCCAGCAGTGATGGGACAGGAGGGATAGAGACCCAGTACTTC. Residues: CASSDGTGGIETQYF.

The chain recombines TRBV7-9 with TRBJ1-1; tentatively, D is TRBD1 (6 bases). The germline V gene encodes CDR1 SEHNR and CDR2 FQNEAQ (reference sequence). The CDR3 runs 12 residues. The V end was cut by 9 bases, the J end by 5 bases, with 13 bases between. In nucleotides, the CDR3 is TGTGCCAGTACAGGGTCGGGGACTGAAGCTTTCTTT. The encoded protein is CASTGSGTEAFF.

The chain uses TRBV19 and TRBJ2-5, with TRBD2 as a possible D gene (6 bases). V was trimmed by 6 bases and J by 5 bases, leaving 16 bases between them. The CDR3 has 14 residues. Germline values: CDR1 LNHDA, CDR2 SQIVND (reference sequence). In DNA, the CDR3 is TGTGCCAGTAGGCGGGACCCTCGGGGGGAGACCCAGTACTTC. It is translated as CASRRDPRGETQYF.

This clone was counted once. The V call is TRBV15, the J call TRBJ1-5, with D unclear. This CDR3 has 13 amino acids. Looked up from germline, CDR1 is LNHNV and CDR2 is YYDKDF (reference sequence). V lost 5 bases and J 9 bases, leaving 14 bases between the germline ends. CDR3 loop: CATSGTSSGPQHF. The CDR3, as DNA: TGTGCCACCAGCGGTACAAGTTCTGGGCCCCAGCATTTT.

Details on this clone: Its ends do not fully match the called genes, so a read error is possible. The rearrangement joins TRBV12-3 or TRBV12-4 to TRBJ1-2; 8 bases agree with TRBD1. The CDR3 totals 11 residues. CDR3 nucleotides: TGTGCCAGCAGTTTTGGGGACAGGATATTCTTC. It translates to CASSFGDRIFF.

The chain links TRBV5-6 to TRBJ1-5; no clear D. V was shortened by 3 bases and J by 6 bases, with 10 bases between the two germline ends. CDR3 length: 13 residues. Germline CDR1 reads SGHDT; CDR2 reads YYEEEE. The CDR3 region has the DNA TGTGCCAGCAGCTCAGGTGGTCGTCAGCCCCAGCATTTT. Amino acid sequence: CASSSGGRQPQHF.

V gene TRBV30 combines with J gene TRBJ1-2, with TRBD1 matching 8 bases. Germline-derived CDR1 and CDR2 are GTSNPN and SVGIG (reference sequence). With 3 bases clipped from V and 8 bases from J, the junction kept 5 bases outside the gene matches. The CDR3 has 12 residues. CDR3 in amino acids: CAWRVDRGGYTF. CDR3 coding DNA: TGTGCCTGGAGAGTCGACAGGGGCGGCTACACCTTC.

As to this clone: At one end the junction does not follow the germline gene, possibly because of a read error. The chain has TRBV7-9 and TRBJ1-3; D possibly corresponds to TRBD1 (5 bases). Germline V gene sequence: CDR1 SEHNR, CDR2 FQNEAQ (reference sequence). This CDR3 has 16 residues. The CDR3 sequence is CVSTGGRGRAGNTIYF. In DNA form, the CDR3 reads TGTGTCAGCACTGGAGGACGGGGGAGGGCTGGAAACACCATATATTTT.

This chain joins TRBV7-9 and TRBJ2-5; 7 bases fit TRBD2. The junction had 6 bases not matched to a gene; V was cut back by 4 bases and J by 4 bases. CDR3 length equals 14 residues. Germline assignment: CDR1 SEHNR and CDR2 FQNEAQ (reference sequence). CDR3 in amino acids: CASSSWVAGETQYF. For the CDR3, the DNA is TGTGCCAGCAGCTCCTGGGTAGCGGGAGAGACCCAGTACTTC.

The chain couples TRBV6-2 or TRBV6-3 to TRBJ1-2; TRBD1 matches 12 bases. The CDR3 runs 17 residues. The V gene end was trimmed by 5 bases and the J gene end by 4 bases; junction bases not matched to a gene: 11. Germline CDR1 is MNHEY and CDR2 is SVGEGT. The CDR3 bases are TGTGCCAGCAGTGACCGGGACAGGGGGCGATACAGCTATGGCTACACCTTC. As protein: CASSDRDRGRYSYGYTF.

This clone was recorded a few times. The chain carries TRBV7-9 and TRBJ2-3, with D possibly matching TRBD2 (6 bases). Trimming left V 4 bases short and J 0 bases short, with 11 bases between. Germline V CDR1 and CDR2: SEHNR, FQNEAQ (reference sequence). This CDR3 comprises 15 residues. CDR3 sequence reads: CASSSRLESTDTQYF. CDR3 DNA: TGTGCCAGCAGCTCCCGACTAGAAAGCACAGATACGCAGTATTTT. Using reference TRBV7-9 and TRBJ2-3 for the parts outside the CDR3, the full variable domain is DTGVSQNPRHKITKRGQNVTFRCDPISEHNRLYWYRQTLGQGPEFLTYFQNEAQLEKSRLLSDRFSAERPKGSFSTLEIQRTEQGDSAMYLCASSSRLESTDTQYFGPGTRLTVL.

CDR3 region: CASSDLPSSSGNTIYF. CDR3 nucleotides: TGTGCCAGCAGTGACTTGCCTTCTAGCTCTGGAAACACCATATATTTT. This chain uses TRBV28 with TRBJ1-3; D is undetermined. The V gene's germline CDR1 is MDHEN and CDR2 SYDVKM. Trimming left V 5 bases short and J 0 bases short, with 14 bases between. The CDR3 has 16 amino acids.